This T cell receptor beta chain was recovered during a study of T cells after yellow fever vaccination. TCRdb re-called the 5' RACE reads through MiXCR, storing one row per CDR3 protein. The data show around 260,000 distinct CDR3 sequences, roughly 5.2% seen once. This clonotype turned up a few times. V was cut by 4 bases and J by 0 bases, with 10 bases left in between. CDR3 length: 14 amino acids. Per germline, CDR1 LGHNA and CDR2 YSLEER. The rearrangement links TRBV4-3 to TRBJ2-7; D is ambiguous. The sequencing used CD4+ T cells sorted from PBMCs, collected on the day of the yellow fever booster vaccination. This TCR derives from a man between 18 and 29 years old who received the YFV17D yellow fever vaccine. CDR3 protein: CASSRDMSSYEQYF. CDR3 bases: TGCGCCAGCAGCCGAGACATGAGCTCCTACGAGCAGTACTTC.